This entry describes one T cell receptor (beta chain). This sample was taken from a study of Ad26.COV2.S vaccination and SARS-CoV-2 variants. Some clones are missing from TCRdb's copy, which holds only in-frame ones; the method was immunoSEQ multiplex PCR. Of 300,000 to 400,000 clones listed, 88% are singletons. Specified treatment: some 19 received Ad26.COV2.S at low or high dose, single or two shots; several received placebo; per-sample allocation not given. Specimens were obtained on day 63 following the first vaccine or placebo injection. After removal of 4 bases from V and 0 bases from J, the junction contained 4 bases not matched to a gene. Germline lookup yields CDR1 MDHEN and CDR2 SYDVKM. The CDR3 spans 15 residues.

The rearrangement links TRBV28 to TRBJ2-7; 9 bases line up with TRBD1. The sequences come from peripheral blood, collected in a trial of Ad26.COV2.S vaccine versus placebo. The receptor was isolated from a person aged 18-60 years who received the Ad26.COV2.S COVID-19 vaccine or a placebo. This chain's CDR3 is CASSSSGQGSYEQYF. For the CDR3, the DNA is TGTGCCAGCAGTTCCTCGGGACAGGGCTCCTACGAGCAGTACTTC. The variable domain in full, with the rest retrieved from reference TRBV28 and TRBJ2-7, is DVKVTQSSRYLVKRTGEKVFLECVQDMDHENMFWYRQDPGLGLRLIYFSYDVKMKEKGDIPEGYSVSREKKERFSLILESASTNQTSMYLCASSSSGQGSYEQYFGPGTRLTVT.